This T cell receptor (beta chain) comes out of a study of T cells in Graves' hyperthyroidism and ophthalmopathy. Notes on the study in general: For ophthalmopathy, model prediction preceded onset by a median roughly 6.3 months.

This clonotype was seen ten or more times. The antigen is not known. V shed 2 bases, J shed 4 bases, and the junction held 4 bases outside the gene matches. From germline, CDR1 is WSHSY and CDR2 SAAADI. CDR3 length: 15 amino acids. Diagnoses used clinical symptoms, serum thyroxine and TRAb, thyroid ultrasound and orbital computed tomography. Blood was drawn at first hyperthyroidism diagnosis, before any ophthalmopathy symptoms. Amplified TCR beta CDR3 regions derived from RNA transcripts. TCR CDR3 regions were first amplified by RT-PCR with HTBI primers. MiXCR was run by TCRdb on the multiplex PCR reads, yielding one entry per CDR3 protein. The sample consists of 250,000 to 300,000 distinct CDR3 sequences, around 15% of them appearing once.

The clonotype was recovered from a woman aged 45-59 years with Graves' hyperthyroidism that later progressed to Graves' ophthalmopathy. The rearrangement links TRBV10-2 to TRBJ2-1; 8 positions agree with TRBD2. The material sequenced was blood. The CDR3 DNA is TGCGCCAGCAGTGAGGCTAGCGGGCTTTACAATGAGCAGTTCTTC. This encodes CASSEASGLYNEQFF.